A single sample is the source of the 29 T cell receptor beta chains below, sequenced in a study of shared clonotypes between healthy human individuals. This table comes from immunoSEQ multiplex PCR, and its TCRdb copy is limited to in-frame clones, with some not included. The sample consists of over 2,000,000 clones, 93% of them appearing once. CD45RO-negative CD8 cells positively selected for CCR7 made up the naive population, which excluded terminally differentiated effector memory CD45RA+ cells. What was sequenced was naive CD8+ T cells from PBMCs. These receptors originate from a man aged 18 to 30 in good health. Some clones in this sample may be carry-over from other donors' samples.

Written as DNA, the CDR3 is TGTGCCAGCAGTTATTCAGGACAGGTCTACGAGCAGTACTTC. Encoded protein: CASSYSGQVYEQYF. The V call is TRBV27, the J call TRBJ2-7; 7 bases map to TRBD1. The CDR3 totals 14 residues. The V segment lost 4 bases and the J segment 3 bases; nucleotides outside the gene matches: 6. Germline V CDR1 and CDR2: MNHEY, SMNVEV (reference sequence).

V and J are TRBV2 and TRBJ2-7, with D uncertain. The V end was cut by 0 bases, the J end by 2 bases, with 11 bases between. The germline gives CDR1 SNHLY, CDR2 FYNNEI. CDR3 size: 15 residues. This CDR3 is CASSEAHRVAYEQYF. The DNA for the CDR3 is TGTGCCAGCAGTGAAGCCCACCGGGTCGCCTACGAGCAGTACTTC.

This chain links TRBV19 with TRBJ2-3; unclear D gene. V shed 2 bases and J shed 0 bases, with 15 bases lying between them. The CDR3 totals 17 residues. Germline V CDR1 and CDR2: LNHDA, SQIVND (reference sequence). The CDR3 DNA follows: TGTGCCAGTAGTATAACCAGCCATTCTTCTAGCACAGATACGCAGTATTTT. Translation: CASSITSHSSSTDTQYF. Supplemented by reference TRBV19 and TRBJ2-3, the full variable domain reads DGGITQSPKYLFRKEGQNVTLSCEQNLNHDAMYWYRQDPGQGLRLIYYSQIVNDFQKGDIAEGYSVSREKKESFPLTVTSAQKNPTAFYLCASSITSHSSSTDTQYFGPGTRLTVL.

The V and J genes are TRBV28 and TRBJ2-3; D is possibly TRBD2 (6 bases). This CDR3 comprises 14 residues. CDR1 and CDR2 (germline): MDHEN, SYDVKM. With 3 bases removed from V and 12 bases from J, the gap between germline ends came to 19 bases. CDR3 sequence (DNA): TGTGCCAGCAGTTTTGAAGGGGAGGACCCTACCCAGTATTTT. It translates to CASSFEGEDPTQYF.

This clone was detected only once. The rearrangement joins TRBV2 to TRBJ2-1; D is possibly TRBD1 (5 bases). V gave up 8 bases and J gave up 0 bases, with 11 bases separating them. This CDR3 has 14 amino acids. CDR1 is SNHLY and CDR2 is FYNNEI in the germline V gene. CDR3 bases: TGTGCCAGCGACAGCCGAAACTCCTACAATGAGCAGTTCTTC. This sequence encodes CASDSRNSYNEQFF. Looking up the rest from reference TRBV2 and TRBJ2-1 gives the full variable domain: EPEVTQTPSHQVTQMGQEVILRCVPISNHLYFYWYRQILGQKVEFLVSFYNNEISEKSEIFDDQFSVERPDGSNFTLKIRSTKLEDSAMYFCASDSRNSYNEQFFGPGTRLTVL.

V and J are TRBV29-1 and TRBJ2-7; 13 nucleotides agree with TRBD2. The CDR3 length is 14 residues. Looked up from germline, CDR1 is SQVTM and CDR2 is ANQGSEA. The trim removed 7 bases at V and 3 bases at J, leaving 6 bases unmatched. The CDR3 is CSAEGTSGNYEQYF. In nucleotides, the CDR3 is TGCAGCGCTGAGGGGACTAGCGGGAACTACGAGCAGTACTTC.

V and J are TRBV19 and TRBJ2-1; D is undetermined. Germline V gene data show CDR1 as LNHDA and CDR2 as SQIVND (reference sequence). The CDR3 sequence is 15 residues long. V lost 3 bases to trimming and J lost 8 bases, with 17 bases between them. The CDR3 is CASSIFPASSYEQFF. The CDR3 bases are TGTGCCAGTAGTATTTTTCCGGCTAGTAGCTATGAGCAGTTCTTC.

This rearrangement joins TRBV9 to TRBJ1-2, with D possibly TRBD1 on 5 matching bases. Germline V CDR1 and CDR2: SGDLS, YYNGEE. The CDR3 contains 13 residues. Trimming removed 0 bases from V and 8 bases from J, with 11 bases in between. As DNA, the CDR3 is TGTGCCAGCAGCGTAGAGCAGGGACGGGGCTACACCTTC. It is translated as CASSVEQGRGYTF.

The rearrangement joins TRBV5-4 to TRBJ2-1, with TRBD1 matching 10 bases. The germline gives CDR1 SGHNT, CDR2 YYREEE (reference sequence). This CDR3 has 14 residues. Trimming took 3 bases from V and 9 from J; bases not matched to a gene: 6. The chain's CDR3 is CASSWGQGSGEQFF. The CDR3 bases are TGTGCCAGCAGCTGGGGACAGGGGTCCGGTGAGCAGTTCTTC.

The chain links TRBV7-9 to TRBJ1-2, with D unclear. V was clipped by 5 bases and J by 5 bases, with 12 bases between them. The CDR3 sequence is 13 residues long. Per the germline V gene, CDR1 is SEHNR and CDR2 is FQNEAQ (reference sequence). The CDR3 loop is CASSNSQYYGYTF. The CDR3 nucleotides read TGTGCCAGCAGCAACAGTCAATATTATGGCTACACCTTC.

This chain joins TRBV2 and TRBJ2-2; D is unclear. The CDR3 spans 11 residues. Trimming removed 2 bases at V and 5 bases at J, with 0 bases between. CDR1 and CDR2 (germline): SNHLY, FYNNEI. The CDR3 here is CASSETGELFF. Written as DNA, the CDR3 is TGTGCCAGCAGTGAAACCGGGGAGCTGTTTTTT.

V usage is TRBV2 and J usage is TRBJ2-5; 7 positions agree with TRBD1. The CDR3 has 13 residues. V gave up 4 bases and J gave up 5 bases; unmatched junction bases: 4. CDR1 is SNHLY, CDR2 FYNNEI, per germline. In DNA, the CDR3 is TGTGCCAGCAGTGTGGCCAGGGGGGAGACCCAGTACTTC. It codes for CASSVARGETQYF.

In this sample, this clone turned up once. This sequence joins TRBV9 and TRBJ2-1; D is perhaps TRBD1 (5 bases). The germline V and J ends were trimmed by 6 bases and 3 bases, with 13 bases remaining between them. Germline V CDR1 and CDR2: SGDLS, YYNGEE. The CDR3 loop spans 14 amino acids. The CDR3 DNA reads as TGTGCCAGCAACGGTCGTGACAGCTACAATGAGCAGTTCTTC. This sequence encodes CASNGRDSYNEQFF.

J is TRBJ2-3 and V is TRBV19, with TRBD2 identical over 7 bases. The CDR3 contains 19 residues. The junction had 20 bases not matched to a gene; V was cut back by 7 bases and J by 1 base. CDR1 is LNHDA and CDR2 is SQIVND in the germline V gene (reference sequence). CDR3 amino acids: CASMGFLGGSARGTDTQYF. CDR3 bases: TGTGCCAGTATGGGGTTCCTTGGCGGGAGTGCGAGAGGCACAGATACGCAGTATTTT.

This clone was seen just once. The rearrangement joins TRBV9 to TRBJ2-7; 9 bases line up with TRBD2. The CDR3 extends over 16 amino acids. Trimming cost V 4 bases and J 7 bases; bases outside gene matches: 15. CDR1 SGDLS and CDR2 YYNGEE come from the germline V gene. The DNA for the CDR3 is TGTGCCAGCAGCCTTAGCGGGAGTTGGAGCGGGGAGGAGCAGTACTTC. Protein: CASSLSGSWSGEEQYF.

As to this clone: Since the CDR3 does not end with the conserved phenylalanine or tryptophan, this likely comes from a read error. The DNA is left out, because the CDR3 cannot be placed on it with certainty; the CDR3 is given as TCRdb lists it. The rearrangement joins TRBV7-9 to TRBJ1-2; the table names TRBD1, a call not compared with the DNA. The CDR3 is 15 amino acids in total, end residues counted. Germline-derived CDR1 and CDR2 are SEHNR and FQNEAQ (reference sequence). The CDR3 spells CASSFGIDRDKPYTT.

The V gene is TRBV4-1, the J gene TRBJ2-1; 9 bases are shared with TRBD2. Unmatched junction bases numbered 4, after V lost 4 bases and J lost 3 bases. The CDR3 contains 15 residues. Germline values: CDR1 MGHRA, CDR2 YSYEKL. The CDR3 DNA reads TGCGCCAGCAGCCCCGGCGGGAGGGGCTACAATGAGCAGTTCTTC. It yields the protein CASSPGGRGYNEQFF.

The chain recombines TRBV5-6 with TRBJ2-3; TRBD1 matches 7 bases. The CDR3 sequence is 16 residues long. Germline values: CDR1 SGHDT, CDR2 YYEEEE. V lost 0 bases to trimming and J lost 2 bases; unmatched junction nucleotides: 6. In DNA form, the CDR3 reads TGTGCCAGCAGCTTGGGACAGGGCCGCTACACAGATACGCAGTATTTT. Translated: CASSLGQGRYTDTQYF. The variable domain in full, with the rest retrieved from reference TRBV5-6 and TRBJ2-3, is DAGVTQSPTHLIKTRGQQVTLRCSPKSGHDTVSWYQQALGQGPQFIFQYYEEEERQRGNFPDRFSGHQFPNYSSELNVNALLLGDSALYLCASSLGQGRYTDTQYFGPGTRLTVL.

This clone was seen only a few times. The chain employs TRBV30 and TRBJ2-5, with no clear D. Germline V gene data show CDR1 as GTSNPN and CDR2 as SVGIG (reference sequence). The CDR3 totals 13 residues. The ends were cut back, 0 bases at V and 5 bases at J, with 10 bases in the middle. DNA for the CDR3: TGTGCCTGGAGTGTATGGTCCGGGGAGACCCAGTACTTC. Its protein product is CAWSVWSGETQYF.

The sample holds one count of this clone. The CDR3 sequence: CASSFRGLSYEQYF. For the CDR3, the DNA is TGTGCCAGCAGCTTTAGGGGGCTCTCCTACGAGCAGTACTTC. The chain employs TRBV11-2 and TRBJ2-7, with 7 bases matching TRBD1. CDR3 length: 14 residues. V dropped 3 bases and J dropped 0; count of bases not matched to a gene: 2. The germline CDR1 and CDR2 sequences are SGHAT and FQNNGV.

This sequence joins TRBV4-1 and TRBJ1-3; 7 nucleotides align to TRBD1. This CDR3 spans 14 amino acids. Germline V lookup: CDR1 MGHRA, CDR2 YSYEKL. Unmatched junction bases numbered 2, after V lost 1 base and J lost 5 bases. CDR3: CASSQVGGRNTIYF. DNA for the CDR3: TGCGCCAGCAGCCAAGTAGGGGGCAGAAACACCATATATTTT.

This clone appeared a few times. This sample includes further DNA sequences coding for the same CDR3. The chain uses TRBV7-8 and TRBJ1-5; D not certain. Trimming took off 3 bases at V and 7 bases at J, with 7 bases between the two ends. Germline V CDR1 and CDR2: SGHVS, FQNEAQ. CDR3 length equals 12 residues. The CDR3 sequence: CASSLGGQPQHF. The DNA for the CDR3 is TGTGCCAGCAGCTTGGGCGGGCAGCCCCAGCATTTT.

The chain uses TRBV27 and TRBJ2-1; D may correspond to TRBD1 or TRBD2 (7 bases each). V was clipped by 5 bases and J by 10 bases, with 21 bases between them. CDR1 is MNHEY and CDR2 is SMNVEV in the germline V gene (reference sequence). The CDR3 covers 15 residues. The CDR3 DNA reads as TGTGCCAGCAGTCCTATTTACGCAGGGGGGGGAGAGCAGTTCTTC. Translated: CASSPIYAGGGEQFF.

This chain joins TRBV6-5 and TRBJ2-7; D is perhaps TRBD1 (6 bases). There are 15 residues in the CDR3. Germline V CDR1 and CDR2: MNHEY, SVGAGI. V was cut by 6 bases and J by 3 bases, with 18 bases left in between. CDR3 in amino acids: CASRHNIRTDYEQYF. CDR3 DNA: TGTGCCAGCAGACACAACATTCGGACAGACTACGAGCAGTACTTC.

This chain uses TRBV5-1 with TRBJ2-4; 9 bases are a match to TRBD1. V lost 6 bases to trimming and J lost 0 bases; unmatched junction nucleotides: 13. Germline values: CDR1 SGHRS, CDR2 YFSETQ. This CDR3 contains 18 residues. CDR3 sequence: CASNRDRVSMGAKNIQYF. The CDR3 DNA follows: TGCGCCAGCAACCGGGACAGGGTCTCCATGGGAGCCAAAAACATTCAGTACTTC.

Only one count was recorded for this clone. V usage is TRBV11-2 and J usage is TRBJ2-5, with 12 bases identical to TRBD1. Looked up from germline, CDR1 is SGHAT and CDR2 is FQNNGV. The junction had 8 bases not matched to a gene; V was cut back by 4 bases and J by 5 bases. The CDR3 extends over 16 amino acids. CDR3 nucleotide sequence: TGTGCCAGCAGCTACCTTGGGACAGGGGGCCAGGAGACCCAGTACTTC. Its translation: CASSYLGTGGQETQYF.

This clone was seen just once. The chain combines TRBV18 with TRBJ2-1, with D maybe TRBD1 (6 bases). Germline assignment: CDR1 KGHSH and CDR2 LQKENI. V lost 3 bases, J lost 7 bases, and 19 bases lay in between. The CDR3 contains 16 residues. The CDR3 loop is CASSPPLGAIENEQFF. The CDR3 coding sequence is TGTGCCAGCTCACCTCCACTGGGGGCGATCGAGAATGAGCAGTTCTTC.

This clone occurred once. The V and J genes are TRBV5-1 and TRBJ1-1, with TRBD1 identical over 7 bases. J lost 6 bases, V lost 0 bases, and 5 bases had no gene match. The CDR3 totals 14 residues. The germline V gene encodes CDR1 SGHRS and CDR2 YFSETQ. CDR3 DNA: TGCGCCAGCAGCTTGGGCGCAGGGGGGCCTGAAGCTTTCTTT. Its translation is CASSLGAGGPEAFF.

The rearrangement uses TRBV6-5 and TRBJ2-2; D is uncertain. Trimming took 0 bases from V and 8 from J, leaving 10 bases between them. Germline CDR1 is MNHEY and CDR2 is SVGAGI. CDR3 length: 14 residues. CDR3 coding DNA: TGTGCCAGCAGTTACTCCGGCAACCATGGGGAGCTGTTTTTT. Its translation: CASSYSGNHGELFF.